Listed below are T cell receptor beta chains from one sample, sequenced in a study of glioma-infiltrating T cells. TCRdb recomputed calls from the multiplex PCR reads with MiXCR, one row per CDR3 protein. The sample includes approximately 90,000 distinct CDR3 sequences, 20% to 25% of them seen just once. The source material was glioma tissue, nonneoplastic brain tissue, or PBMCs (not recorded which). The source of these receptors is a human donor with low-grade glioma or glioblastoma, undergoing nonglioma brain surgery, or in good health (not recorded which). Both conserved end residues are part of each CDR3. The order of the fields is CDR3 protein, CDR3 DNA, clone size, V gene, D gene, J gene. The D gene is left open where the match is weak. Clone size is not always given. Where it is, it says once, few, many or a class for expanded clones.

CDR3: CASSISPVGSYEQYF
DNA: TGTGCCAGTAGTATCAGCCCTGTGGGCTCCTACGAGCAGTACTTC
size: .
V: TRBV19
D: .
J: TRBJ2-7

CDR3: CASRGDRGREQYF
DNA: TGTGCCAGCAGGGGGGACAGGGGGCGCGAGCAGTACTTC
size: few
V: TRBV2
D: TRBD1
J: TRBJ2-7

CDR3: CASSLASGTGGLSNEQFF
DNA: TGTGCCAGCAGCTTGGCATCGGGGACAGGGGGGTTGAGCAATGAGCAGTTCTTC
size: .
V: TRBV7-9
D: TRBD1
J: TRBJ2-1

CDR3: CASSLSLGGGAQETQYF
DNA: TGTGCCAGCAGCCTCTCCTTGGGCGGGGGGGCTCAAGAGACCCAGTACTTC
size: .
V: TRBV7-2
D: TRBD2
J: TRBJ2-5

CDR3: CSAIAPVGGRTEAFF
DNA: TGCAGTGCTATTGCCCCTGTCGGAGGGCGAACTGAAGCTTTCTTT
size: many
V: TRBV20-1
D: .
J: TRBJ1-1

CDR3: CSARVETSVSETQYF
DNA: TGCAGTGCTAGAGTGGAAACTAGCGTATCAGAGACCCAGTACTTC
size: many
V: TRBV20-1
D: TRBD2
J: TRBJ2-5

CDR3: CATSDLGETQYF
DNA: TGTGCCACCAGTGATTTGGGGGAGACCCAGTACTTC
size: .
V: TRBV24-1
D: .
J: TRBJ2-5

CDR3: CASIPGLAGDSGANVLTF
DNA: TGTGCCAGCATCCCTGGGCTAGCGGGGGACTCTGGGGCCAACGTCCTGACTTTC
size: .
V: TRBV11-3
D: TRBD2
J: TRBJ2-6

CDR3: CASSQVQRLRMNTEAFF
DNA: TGTGCCAGCAGCCAAGTACAACGATTGAGGATGAACACTGAAGCTTTCTTT
size: many
V: TRBV3-1
D: .
J: TRBJ1-1

CDR3: CASSLSRHGYTF
DNA: TGTGCCAGCAGCCTTAGTAGACATGGCTACACCTTC
size: few
V: TRBV7-2
D: .
J: TRBJ1-2

CDR3: CASSAGLENIQYF
DNA: TGTGCCAGCAGCGCCGGGCTAGAAAACATTCAGTACTTC
size: few
V: TRBV9
D: .
J: TRBJ2-4

CDR3: CASSMGQEKKNSNQPQHF
DNA: TGTGCCAGTAGTATGGGACAGGAAAAAAAAAATAGCAATCAGCCCCAGCATTTT
size: few
V: TRBV19
D: TRBD1
J: TRBJ1-5

CDR3: CASSQGQRNYGYTF
DNA: TGCGCCAGCAGCCAAGGACAGAGAAACTATGGCTACACCTTC
size: .
V: TRBV5-1
D: .
J: TRBJ1-2

CDR3: CSARDILGLAGEGVQETQYF
DNA: TGCAGTGCTAGAGACATCCTTGGGCTAGCGGGAGAGGGTGTGCAAGAGACCCAGTACTTC
size: many
V: TRBV20-1
D: TRBD2
J: TRBJ2-5

CDR3: CATSRGPAGGSSYEQYF
DNA: TGTGCCACCAGCAGAGGGCCAGCGGGAGGGAGCTCCTACGAGCAGTACTTC
size: many
V: TRBV15
D: TRBD2
J: TRBJ2-7

CDR3: CASNDPLRPGADKQYF
DNA: TGTGCCAGCAATGATCCGCTTAGGCCAGGAGCAGATAAGCAGTATTTT
size: .
V: TRBV2
D: .
J: TRBJ2-3

CDR3: CASRLGQGAHEQYF
DNA: TGTGCCAGCAGGTTGGGACAGGGGGCCCACGAGCAGTACTTC
size: .
V: TRBV11-2
D: TRBD1
J: TRBJ2-7

CDR3: CASSFQAGGTDTQYF
DNA: TGTGCCAGCAGTTTTCAAGCGGGGGGAACAGATACGCAGTATTTT
size: many
V: TRBV6-1
D: TRBD2
J: TRBJ2-3

CDR3: CASSPGQNNEQYF
DNA: TGTGCCAGCTCGCCGGGGCAAAACAACGAGCAGTACTTC
size: few
V: TRBV18
D: .
J: TRBJ2-7

CDR3: CDRLGFNEQFF
DNA: TGTGACAGACTGGGGTTCAATGAGCAGTTCTTC
size: .
V: TRBV6-1
D: .
J: TRBJ2-1

CDR3: CASSLNGGQPQHF
DNA: TGTGCCAGCAGCTTAAATGGGGGACAGCCCCAGCATTTT
size: few
V: TRBV7-8
D: .
J: TRBJ1-5

CDR3: CASSQDPGTDTQYF
DNA: TGTGCCAGCAGCCAAGATCCGGGCACAGATACGCAGTATTTT
size: many
V: TRBV4-2
D: .
J: TRBJ2-3

CDR3: CASSIVPNTEAFF
DNA: TGTGCCAGTAGTATAGTCCCGAACACTGAAGCTTTCTTT
size: .
V: TRBV19
D: .
J: TRBJ1-1

CDR3: CASSLELAGANEQYF
DNA: TGCGCCAGCAGCTTGGAACTAGCGGGAGCCAACGAGCAGTACTTC
size: few
V: TRBV5-1
D: TRBD2
J: TRBJ2-7

CDR3: CSARMLAGLSYNEQFF
DNA: TGCAGTGCTAGGATGTTAGCGGGACTCTCCTACAATGAGCAGTTCTTC
size: many
V: TRBV20-1
D: TRBD2
J: TRBJ2-1

CDR3: CASKAQVSTDTQYF
DNA: TGTGCCAGCAAGGCGCAGGTTAGCACAGATACGCAGTATTTT
size: many
V: TRBV3-1
D: .
J: TRBJ2-3

CDR3: CSASRGRTYEQYF
DNA: TGCAGTGCTAGCAGGGGACGAACCTACGAGCAGTACTTC
size: many
V: TRBV20-1
D: .
J: TRBJ2-7

CDR3: CASSLEGSSNEKLFF
DNA: TGTGCCAGCAGCTTAGAAGGGTCCTCTAATGAAAAACTGTTTTTT
size: .
V: TRBV7-9
D: .
J: TRBJ1-4

CDR3: CASSQDAGYSPLHF
DNA: TGTGCCAGCAGCCAAGACGCAGGGTATTCACCCCTCCACTTT
size: medium-sized
V: TRBV3-1
D: .
J: TRBJ1-6

CDR3: CASRRQGTDTQYF
DNA: TGTGCCAGCAGGCGACAGGGGACAGATACGCAGTATTTT
size: .
V: TRBV11-2
D: TRBD1
J: TRBJ2-3

CDR3: CAGSGTGSTEAFF
DNA: TGTGCCGGCAGCGGGACAGGGTCTACTGAAGCTTTCTTT
size: .
V: TRBV2
D: TRBD1
J: TRBJ1-1

CDR3: CASSAGGLTNEKLFF
DNA: TGTGCCAGCAGCGCCGGGGGTTTAACTAATGAAAAACTGTTTTTT
size: .
V: TRBV7-9
D: .
J: TRBJ1-4

CDR3: CASSLEGLNYGYTF
DNA: TGTGCCAGCAGCTTGGAGGGTCTTAACTATGGCTACACCTTC
size: .
V: TRBV5-4
D: .
J: TRBJ1-2

CDR3: CASSYTSGTYEQYF
DNA: TGTGCCAGCAGTTATACTAGCGGGACGTACGAGCAGTACTTC
size: many
V: TRBV6-1
D: TRBD2
J: TRBJ2-7

CDR3: CASSFWLAGAITDTQYF
DNA: TGTGCCAGCAGTTTCTGGCTAGCGGGGGCTATCACAGATACGCAGTATTTT
size: many
V: TRBV12-3/TRBV12-4
D: TRBD2
J: TRBJ2-3

CDR3: CASSPTVGSDEQFF
DNA: TGTGCCAGCTCACCCACTGTAGGGTCGGATGAGCAGTTCTTC
size: .
V: TRBV18
D: .
J: TRBJ2-1

CDR3: CASMDSADTQYF
DNA: TGTGCCAGCATGGACAGCGCAGATACGCAGTATTTT
size: many
V: TRBV27
D: .
J: TRBJ2-3

CDR3: CASSRDRLGNTQYF
DNA: TGTGCCAGCTCACGAGACAGGCTCGGGAATACGCAGTATTTT
size: many
V: TRBV18
D: .
J: TRBJ2-3